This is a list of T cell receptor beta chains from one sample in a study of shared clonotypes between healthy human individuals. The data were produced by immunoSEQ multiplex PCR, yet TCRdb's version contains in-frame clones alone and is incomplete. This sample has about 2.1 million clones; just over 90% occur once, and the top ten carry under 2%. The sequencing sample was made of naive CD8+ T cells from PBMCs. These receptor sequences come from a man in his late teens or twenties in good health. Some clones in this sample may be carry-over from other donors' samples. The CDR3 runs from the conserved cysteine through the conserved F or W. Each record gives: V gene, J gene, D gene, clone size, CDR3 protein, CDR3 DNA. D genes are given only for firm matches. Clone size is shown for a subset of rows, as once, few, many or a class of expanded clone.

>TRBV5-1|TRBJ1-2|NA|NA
CASSNRENYGYTF
TGCGCCAGCAGCAACAGGGAAAACTATGGCTACACCTTC
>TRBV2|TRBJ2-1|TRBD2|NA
CASSGTSGLRSSYNEQFF
TGTGCCAGCTCCGGGACTAGCGGTTTACGGAGCTCCTACAATGAGCAGTTCTTC
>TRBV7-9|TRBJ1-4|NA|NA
CASSDSVKKLFF
TGTGCCAGCAGCGATAGCGTAAAAAAACTGTTTTTT
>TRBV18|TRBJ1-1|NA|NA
CASSPLGGSAGTEAFF
TGTGCCAGCTCACCACTGGGGGGGAGCGCGGGCACTGAAGCTTTCTTT
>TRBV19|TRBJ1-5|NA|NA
CASRPLGGGGDQPQHF
TGTGCCAGTAGACCCCTCGGGGGGGGCGGGGATCAGCCCCAGCATTTT
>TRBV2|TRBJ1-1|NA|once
CASVRDTEAFF
TGTGCCAGCGTCCGGGACACTGAAGCTTTCTTT
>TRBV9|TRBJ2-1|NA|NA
CASSVEEGLTYNEQFF
TGTGCCAGCAGCGTAGAAGAAGGGCTAACCTACAATGAGCAGTTCTTC
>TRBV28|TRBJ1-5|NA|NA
CASRTVKMGNQPQHF
TGTGCCAGCAGGACCGTGAAAATGGGGAATCAGCCCCAGCATTTT
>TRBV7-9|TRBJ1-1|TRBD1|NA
CASSLTGGAAEAFF
TGTGCCAGCAGTCTTACAGGGGGCGCCGCTGAAGCTTTCTTT
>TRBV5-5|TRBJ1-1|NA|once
CASSPARGTEAFF
TGTGCCAGCAGCCCAGCTAGGGGCACTGAAGCTTTCTTT
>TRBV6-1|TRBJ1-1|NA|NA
CASSERADTEAFF
TGTGCCAGCAGTGAAAGGGCGGACACTGAAGCTTTCTTT
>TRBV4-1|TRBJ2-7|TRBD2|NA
CASSQIAGGGNEQYF
TGCGCCAGCAGCCAGATAGCGGGAGGTGGCAACGAGCAGTACTTC
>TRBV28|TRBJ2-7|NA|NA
CASSFIRRKPYEQYF
TGTGCCAGCAGTTTTATTAGGCGCAAACCATACGAGCAGTACTTC
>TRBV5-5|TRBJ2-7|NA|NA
CASSLGSATYEQYF
TGTGCCAGCAGCTTGGGGTCAGCAACCTACGAGCAGTACTTC
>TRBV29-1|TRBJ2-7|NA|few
CSVVTGSSYEQYF
TGCAGCGTCGTCACGGGTAGTTCCTACGAGCAGTACTTC
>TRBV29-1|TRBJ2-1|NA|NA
CSVFSGHEQFF
TGCAGCGTCTTCTCGGGACATGAGCAGTTCTTC
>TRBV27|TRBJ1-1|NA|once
CASSLGFLRQPNTEAFF
TGTGCCAGCAGTCTCGGATTTCTTCGACAGCCGAACACTGAAGCTTTCTTT
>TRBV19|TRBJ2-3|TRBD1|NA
CASSIRGRDTQYF
TGTGCCAGTAGTATTAGGGGGCGCGATACGCAGTATTTT
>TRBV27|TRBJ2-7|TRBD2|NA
CASSLGGRFHEQYF
TGTGCCAGCAGTTTAGGCGGGAGGTTCCACGAGCAGTACTTC
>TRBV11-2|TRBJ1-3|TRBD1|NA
CASSSWGQAGNTIYF
TGTGCCAGCAGCAGTTGGGGACAGGCTGGAAACACCATATATTTT
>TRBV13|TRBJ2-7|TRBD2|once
CATAGGKVAEQYF
TGTGCCACCGCGGGGGGAAAAGTAGCCGAGCAGTACTTC
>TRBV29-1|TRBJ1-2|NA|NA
CSVAGEQGGNYGYTF
TGCAGCGTTGCGGGTGAGCAGGGCGGGAACTATGGCTACACCTTC
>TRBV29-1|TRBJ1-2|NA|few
CSVVREDYGYTF
TGCAGCGTTGTGAGGGAGGACTATGGCTACACCTTC
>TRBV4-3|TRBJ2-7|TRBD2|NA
CASSPLGTSGRYEQYF
TGCGCCAGCAGCCCCCTCGGGACTAGCGGGAGATACGAGCAGTACTTC
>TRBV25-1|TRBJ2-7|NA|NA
CASSDLLSYEQYF
TGTGCCAGCAGTGATTTGCTATCCTACGAGCAGTACTTC
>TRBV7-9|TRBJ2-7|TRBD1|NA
CASSSPTTGGPYEQYF
TGTGCCAGCAGCTCCCCCACGACAGGGGGCCCCTACGAGCAGTACTTC
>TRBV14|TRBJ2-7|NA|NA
CASSLGQTYEQYF
TGTGCCAGCAGCCTCGGACAGACCTACGAGCAGTACTTC
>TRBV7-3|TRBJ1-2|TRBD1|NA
CASSPGTAYGYTF
TGTGCCAGCAGCCCCGGGACAGCCTATGGCTACACCTTC
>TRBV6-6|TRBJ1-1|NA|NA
CASSYSFGSTGEAFF
TGTGCCAGCAGTTACTCATTCGGGTCGACGGGAGAAGCTTTCTTT
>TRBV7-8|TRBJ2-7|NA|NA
CASSVQGYEQYF
TGTGCCAGCAGCGTACAGGGCTACGAGCAGTACTTC
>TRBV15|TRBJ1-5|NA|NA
CATSGPATANQPQHF
TGTGCCACCAGCGGACCCGCGACAGCCAATCAGCCCCAGCATTTT
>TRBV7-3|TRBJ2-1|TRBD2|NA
CASSVKGSSGKSYNEQFF
TGTGCCAGCAGCGTTAAGGGGTCTAGCGGGAAGTCCTACAATGAGCAGTTCTTC
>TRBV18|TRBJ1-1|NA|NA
CASSPPGGAFPNTEAFF
TGTGCCAGCTCACCACCGGGGGGCGCTTTCCCGAACACTGAAGCTTTCTTT
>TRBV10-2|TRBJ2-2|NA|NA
CASSLALTGELFF
TGCGCCAGCAGTTTAGCCCTCACCGGGGAGCTGTTTTTT
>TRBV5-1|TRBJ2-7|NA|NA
CASSWTDPYYEQYF
TGCGCCAGCAGCTGGACGGACCCATACTACGAGCAGTACTTC
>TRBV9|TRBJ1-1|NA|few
CASSSKRGTEAFF
TGTGCCAGCAGCTCCAAACGGGGAACTGAAGCTTTCTTT
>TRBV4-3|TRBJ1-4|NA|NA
CASSPGLGVNEKLFF
TGCGCCAGCAGCCCGGGGTTGGGAGTTAATGAAAAACTGTTTTTT
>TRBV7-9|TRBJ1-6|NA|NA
CASSSDSGYNSPLHF
TGTGCCAGCAGCTCAGACTCAGGTTATAATTCACCCCTCCACTTT
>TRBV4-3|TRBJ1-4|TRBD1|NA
CASSRRQGNEKLFF
TGCGCCAGCAGCCGACGACAGGGGAATGAAAAACTGTTTTTT
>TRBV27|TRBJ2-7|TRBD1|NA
CASSYRGNEQYF
TGTGCCAGCAGTTACAGGGGAAACGAGCAGTACTTC
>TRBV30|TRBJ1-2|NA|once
CAWSRQLPNYGYTF
TGTGCCTGGAGTAGACAGCTACCTAACTATGGCTACACCTTC